This T cell receptor (beta chain) was sequenced during a study of T cells in tuberculosis. Study at large: Sequenced TCRs come from CD1B-GMM tetramer-binding T cells.

General observations from the study: Low-affinity CD1B-GMM tetramer-binding T cells may have been missed.

V shed 1 base and J 6 bases; nucleotides not matched to a gene: 5. The CDR3 is 15 amino acids. Germline CDR1 is SGHAT and CDR2 is FQDESV (reference sequence). Sequencing used immunoSEQ multiplex PCR; TCRdb keeps in-frame clones, though not all of them. The sample has roughly 92,000 clones, roughly 91% seen once; the top ten hold 1.9%. Sorting used thawed, overnight-rested PBMC stained with anti-CD3, a viability dye and GMM-loaded CD1B tetramer. The CD1B tetramers carried C32 glucose monomycolate purified from Rhodococcus equi. Tetramer-sorted PBMC had been CD14 monocyte-depleted before freezing. Tetramer-negative cells, around 100,000 per donor, were also sorted.

Sequenced input: CD1b-GMM tetramer-negative cells sorted from PBMCs. J is TRBJ2-3 and V is TRBV11-1, with 9 bases that match TRBD2. The origin of this receptor is an adult woman with latent tuberculosis. CDR3: CASSLGGGARDTQYF. CDR3 DNA sequence: TGTGCCAGCAGCTTAGGCGGGGGGGCCAGGGATACGCAGTATTTT.